This T cell receptor (beta chain) was captured in a study of Ad26.COV2.S vaccination and SARS-CoV-2 variants. Across the study: The authors gave Ad26.COV2.S intramuscularly, either once or twice 56 days apart.

Assay: immunoSEQ multiplex PCR; the TCRdb copy retains only in-frame clones and omits some. This repertoire shows about 680,000 clones, around 90% found once; its top ten account for about 1.5%. As for treatment: some 20 received Ad26.COV2.S at low or high dose, single or two shots; about 5 received placebo; per-sample allocation not given. Samples came from day 63 after the first vaccine or placebo injection. Donation came from an adult in Boston who was aged 18-55 years. Turning to this clone: Its antigen is unidentified.

The germline V gene encodes CDR1 ENHRY and CDR2 SYGVKD. V lost 5 bases, J lost 7 bases, and 20 bases lay in between. The CDR3 loop spans 16 amino acids. General observations from the study: It is possible that the TCR breadth and depth analyses underestimated the total T cell responses. Researchers reported similar non-spike TCR breadth in vaccine and placebo recipients.

Here the sequenced sample was peripheral blood, taken in a trial of Ad26.COV2.S vaccine versus placebo. The chain couples TRBV10-3 to TRBJ1-4; D is uncertain. This TCR was recovered from a person between 18 and 60 years old who received the Ad26.COV2.S COVID-19 vaccine or a placebo. CDR3 bases: TGTGCCATCAGTCCCGGGGAGGACCCTAGACTTGAAAAACTGTTTTTT. It encodes CAISPGEDPRLEKLFF.